This entry is about one TCR beta chain. Its antigen is still unknown. Base qualities are not recorded, but no much larger clone differs from it by a single base. This sample stems from a study of lung T cells in sarcoidosis with Löfgren's syndrome (dated by TCRdb to the late 2010s). Looking at the study overall: Sarcoidosis was characterized as a granulomatous disease that mainly affects the lungs and features an accumulation of CD4+ T cells in bronchoalveolar lavage fluid. The repertoire analyses were focused on Lofgren's syndrome patients.

The sequencer was an Illumina MiSeq. TCRdb reworked the public reads: Q25 trimming with fastp, MiXCR clone assembly, productive beta chains retained. Rows with one shared CDR3 protein collapse into an entry with the most common genes and DNA. This sample is represented by about 63,000 distinct CDR3 sequences; roughly 20% of them were singletons. About 2% of the sample lies in the top ten. Study-wide findings and limitations: TRAV12-1 and TRBV2 were reported as the most expanded V gene segments in Löfgren's syndrome patients compared with control subjects. In alphabeta pairing analysis, TRAV12-1 preferentially paired with TRBV2, and these paired TCRs showed CDR3 homology. The study only suggested recognition of a sarcoidosis-associated antigen, and the antigen remained putative and unidentified. Multiple Lofgren's syndrome patients were reported to share TRAV12-1 and TRBV2 CDR3 motifs, a finding that suggests public CD4+ TCR repertoires.

The germline V and J ends show losses of 0 bases and 3 bases respectively, and no gene match explains 7 bases of the junction. Measured from the cysteine to the phenylalanine, the CDR3 is 17 residues long. The DNA shown is the 51-base CDR3, in frame from base 1. According to the germline V gene (reference sequence), CDR1 reads LNHDA and CDR2 reads SQIVND. The chain links TRBV19 with TRBJ2-1; the junction holds 8 bases that match TRBD2. The specimen was CD4+ T cells from PBMCs. The clonotype was recovered from a human donor with sarcoidosis (Löfgren's syndrome or another form), or a control subject (not recorded which). The DNA sequence reads TGTGCCAGTAGTATAGATCAAATAGCGGGGAACTACAATGAGCAGTTCTTC. Translation gives CASSIDQIAGNYNEQFF. Reference TRBV19 and TRBJ2-1 proteins supply the regions before and after the CDR3; the full variable domain is: DGGITQSPKYLFRKEGQNVTLSCEQNLNHDAMYWYRQDPGQGLRLIYYSQIVNDFQKGDIAEGYSVSREKKESFPLTVTSAQKNPTAFYLCASSIDQIAGNYNEQFFGPGTRLTVL.